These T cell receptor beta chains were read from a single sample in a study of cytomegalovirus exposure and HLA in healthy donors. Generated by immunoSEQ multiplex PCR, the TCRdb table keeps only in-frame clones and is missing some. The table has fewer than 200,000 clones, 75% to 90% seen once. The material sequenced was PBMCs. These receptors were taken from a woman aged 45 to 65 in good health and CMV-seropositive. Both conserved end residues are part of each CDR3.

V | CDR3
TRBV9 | CASSIQRGGGGELFF
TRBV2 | CASRPGLAGSRGETQYF
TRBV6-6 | CASSYSVNTEAFF
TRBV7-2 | CASSSTAGSYNEQFF
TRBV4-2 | CASSQETAYEQYF
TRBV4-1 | CASTDLRGGAGTGELFF
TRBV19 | CASSTMGLEETQYF
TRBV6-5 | CASSSGIMNTEAFF
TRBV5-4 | CASSPTQGNFNYGYTF
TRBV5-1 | CASSPDSNTGELFF
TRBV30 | CAWQTGGRNTIYF
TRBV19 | CASRPVPNTEAFF
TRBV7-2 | CASSLGGGFRTDTQYF
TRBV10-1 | CASSDRGSDTQYF
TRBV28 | CASSFPTSGLAGWQYF
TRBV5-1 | CASSPEGLAGGLADTQYF
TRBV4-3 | CASSQEGAGTSGGPSTDTQYF
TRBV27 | CASSLRPTGRDTQYF
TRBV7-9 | CASSHSYQGSTEAFF
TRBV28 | CASRPSGQTLYGYTF
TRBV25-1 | CASSEYRDSNYGYTF
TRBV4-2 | CASSQDPQGRVKETQYF
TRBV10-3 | CAISEGGETQYF
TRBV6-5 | CASSWSPLNQPQHF
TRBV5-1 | CASSLSPSGAIVTDTQYF
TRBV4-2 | CASSQNPTSSGETQYF
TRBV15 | CATKWGTPANTGELFF
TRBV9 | CASSTRDTGELFF
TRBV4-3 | CASSQDGSGTGGYGYTF
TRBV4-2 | CAIGSRQGNTGELFF
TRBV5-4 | CASSLAGVAGGEQTQYF
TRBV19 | CASSMRLARAPTYEQYF
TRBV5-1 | CASLRTGRFSDTQYF
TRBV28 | CASSGPPAYEQYF
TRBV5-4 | CASSFPQGYEQYF
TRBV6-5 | CASSYSRTGDNEQFF
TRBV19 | CASSWTWGNQPQHF
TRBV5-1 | CASSFTGTVNTEAFF
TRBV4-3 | CASSQVIAEANTEAFF
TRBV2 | CASSVPGESYGYTF
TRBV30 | CAWSPTSGYNEQFF
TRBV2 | CASSSTAINTEAFF
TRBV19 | CASSGGRLNQPQHF
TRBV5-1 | CASSLGGRGSNQPQHF
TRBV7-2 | CASSLPASDYQETQYF
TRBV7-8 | CASSFQGRYNQPQHF
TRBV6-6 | CASRSQGLEAFF
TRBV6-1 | CASSPRENQPQHF
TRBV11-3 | CASSLDRGSNEQFF
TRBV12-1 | CASIHTPTSWRLAGVPQENEQFF